The 31 T cell receptor beta chains below all came from one sample that was sequenced in a study of T cells in Graves' hyperthyroidism and ophthalmopathy. The investigators amplified TCR beta CDR3 regions from RNA transcripts. HTBI primers drove first-round RT-PCR of the TCR CDR3. Using its own MiXCR run on the multiplex PCR reads, TCRdb lists one record per CDR3 protein. The table has about 560,000 distinct CDR3 sequences, 14% seen once. The sequenced sample was blood. The receptors come from a woman aged 35 to 49 with Graves' hyperthyroidism.

This clonotype occurred a few times. The chain combines TRBV28 with TRBJ1-2; D is undetermined. Germline CDR1 reads MDHEN; CDR2 reads SYDVKM. There are 12 residues in the CDR3. V lost 8 bases to trimming and J lost 4 bases, with 11 bases between them. CDR3 loop: CASEEPGYGYTF. For the CDR3, the DNA is TGTGCCAGCGAAGAACCAGGCTATGGCTACACCTTC.

This clonotype was recorded at least ten times. The chain is built from TRBV6-1 and TRBJ2-7; a weak D match, TRBD1 (6 bases). Trimming pared 7 bases from V and 1 base from J, leaving 23 bases between. Germline V gene sequence: CDR1 MNHNS, CDR2 SASEGT. The CDR3 spans 17 residues. In nucleotides, the CDR3 is TGTGCCAGCACCCCCTCGACAGGTCAAGAGGGTTCCTACGAGCAGTACTTC. This encodes CASTPSTGQEGSYEQYF.

This clonotype has a count of ten or more. The chain links TRBV9 to TRBJ2-1; a weak D match, TRBD2 (6 bases). V was trimmed by 0 bases and J by 10 bases, leaving 17 bases between them. Germline lookup yields CDR1 SGDLS and CDR2 YYNGEE. This CDR3 has 15 amino acids. CDR3 DNA sequence: TGTGCCAGCAGCGTAGATGGGGCCGGGAGTACAGAGCAGTTCTTC. Translation gives CASSVDGAGSTEQFF. Full variable domain (rest looked up from reference TRBV9 and TRBJ2-1): DSGVTQTPKHLITATGQRVTLRCSPRSGDLSVYWYQQSLDQGLQFLIQYYNGEERAKGNILERFSAQQFPDLHSELNLSSLELGDSALYFCASSVDGAGSTEQFFGPGTRLTVL.

This clonotype was detected only a few times. The chain joins TRBV9 to TRBJ1-5, with D hard to call. V was pared by 0 bases and J by 6 bases, with 10 bases between. CDR3 length: 14 residues. Per the germline V gene, CDR1 is SGDLS and CDR2 is YYNGEE. In DNA form, the CDR3 reads TGTGCCAGCAGCGTAGACAGTGGAGCTCAGCCCCAGCATTTT. Translating gives CASSVDSGAQPQHF. The full variable domain, in which reference TRBV9 and TRBJ1-5 provide the parts outside the CDR3, is DSGVTQTPKHLITATGQRVTLRCSPRSGDLSVYWYQQSLDQGLQFLIQYYNGEERAKGNILERFSAQQFPDLHSELNLSSLELGDSALYFCASSVDSGAQPQHFGDGTRLSIL.

This clonotype was picked up many times. The chain is built from TRBV3-1 and TRBJ2-1; unclear D gene. Germline V CDR1 and CDR2: LGHDT, YNNKEL (reference sequence). There are 12 residues in the CDR3. The ends were cut back, 5 bases at V and 6 bases at J, with 8 bases in the middle. The CDR3: CASSRAPNEQFF. Here the CDR3 DNA reads TGTGCCAGCAGCAGGGCACCCAATGAGCAGTTCTTC.

This clonotype has only a few counts. J is TRBJ2-1 and V is TRBV15; TRBD2 might be the D (5 bases). Germline V gene lookup returns CDR1 LNHNV and CDR2 YYDKDF (reference sequence). Trimming stripped 3 bases from V and 8 bases from J, with 17 bases between. The CDR3 loop spans 15 amino acids. In DNA, the CDR3 is TGTGCCACCAGCAGTTGGACTTCTCTCGTCGATGAGCAGTTCTTC. Translated: CATSSWTSLVDEQFF.

This clonotype was counted ten times or more. The J gene is TRBJ2-7, the V gene TRBV12-3 or TRBV12-4; 15 bases line up with TRBD2. This CDR3 comprises 16 residues. V gave up 4 bases and J gave up 3 bases; unmatched junction bases: 4. Here the CDR3 reads CASSWTSGRALYEQYF. As DNA, the CDR3 is TGTGCCAGCAGTTGGACTAGCGGGAGGGCCCTCTACGAGCAGTACTTC.

The chain couples TRBV12-3 or TRBV12-4 to TRBJ2-7, with D maybe TRBD2 (5 bases). The length of the CDR3 is 14 residues. Trimming stripped 6 bases from V and 2 bases from J, with 14 bases between. CDR3 in amino acids: CASRVPGSAYEQYF. The CDR3 DNA reads TGTGCCAGCAGGGTGCCGGGATCCGCCTACGAGCAGTACTTC.

Comments on this clonotype: A much larger clone differs by one base, so this may be a read error. The chain employs TRBV12-3 or TRBV12-4 and TRBJ2-1; tentative D call: TRBD1 (5 bases). This CDR3 comprises 13 residues. V was trimmed by 9 bases and J by 6 bases, leaving 15 bases between them. In nucleotides, the CDR3 is TGTGCCAGTTCCCGGACACAAAGCAATGAGCAGTTCTTC. The encoded protein is CASSRTQSNEQFF.

The table lists this clonotype with a few counts. This rearrangement joins TRBV6-2 or TRBV6-3 to TRBJ2-1; 9 bases align to TRBD1. Germline lookup yields CDR1 MNHEY and CDR2 SVGEGT. The V gene end was trimmed by 0 bases and the J gene end by 4 bases; junction bases not matched to a gene: 7. The CDR3 contains 17 residues. The CDR3 sequence: CASSYSNPGQGYNEQFF. The DNA for the CDR3 is TGTGCCAGCAGTTACTCGAATCCGGGACAGGGTTACAATGAGCAGTTCTTC.

The CDR3 bases are TGTGCCTGGACCGGCGGGAGGCGAGATACGCAGTATTTT. It yields the protein CAWTGGRRDTQYF. This chain connects TRBV30 to TRBJ2-3, with 8 bases aligning to TRBD2. The CDR3 runs 13 residues. Germline V gene data show CDR1 as GTSNPN and CDR2 as SVGIG (reference sequence). V lost 4 bases, J lost 5 bases, and 5 bases stayed unmatched.

A few counts support this clonotype. The chain recombines TRBV27 with TRBJ2-7; the D is unclear. This CDR3 region has 13 residues. Trimming cost V 8 bases and J 3 bases, with 14 bases left between them. Germline values: CDR1 MNHEY, CDR2 SMNVEV (reference sequence). This CDR3 reads CASRGVGIYEQYF. The CDR3 DNA sequence: TGTGCCAGCCGCGGTGTGGGAATCTACGAGCAGTACTTC.

This clonotype occurred many times. The V and J genes are TRBV7-9 and TRBJ2-7; D perhaps matches TRBD2 (5 bases). The ends were cut back, 4 bases at V and 0 bases at J, with 10 bases in the middle. CDR1 and CDR2 (germline): SEHNR, FQNEAQ (reference sequence). The CDR3 has 14 residues. The CDR3 here is CASSSGLVSYEQYF. The DNA for the CDR3 is TGTGCCAGCAGCTCCGGACTCGTCTCCTACGAGCAGTACTTC.

This clonotype was counted at least ten times. The chain has TRBV6-2 or TRBV6-3 and TRBJ1-1, with 7 positions matching TRBD1. The germline V gene has CDR1 MNHEY and CDR2 SVGEGT. This CDR3 spans 14 amino acids. The junction had 9 bases not matched to a gene; V was cut back by 6 bases and J by 5 bases. CDR3 region: CASRSPQGSTEAFF. Here the CDR3 DNA reads TGTGCCAGCAGATCACCACAGGGGAGTACTGAAGCTTTCTTT.

This clonotype has a count of ten or more. The chain employs TRBV28 and TRBJ1-6; D not resolved. The ends were cut back, 5 bases at V and 8 bases at J, with 13 bases in the middle. The CDR3 consists of 14 residues. CDR1 and CDR2 (germline): MDHEN, SYDVKM. The CDR3 coding sequence is TGTGCCAGCAGTCCCATACGGAGGGATTCACCCCTCCACTTT. This gives the protein CASSPIRRDSPLHF. The full variable domain, with the rest looked up from reference TRBV28 and TRBJ1-6, is DVKVTQSSRYLVKRTGEKVFLECVQDMDHENMFWYRQDPGLGLRLIYFSYDVKMKEKGDIPEGYSVSREKKERFSLILESASTNQTSMYLCASSPIRRDSPLHFGNGTRLTVT.

This chain links TRBV19 with TRBJ2-1; 7 bases align to TRBD1. CDR3 size: 15 residues. Per the germline V gene, CDR1 is LNHDA and CDR2 is SQIVND (reference sequence). Germline trimming cut 4 bases from V and 2 bases from J; bases unmatched to any gene: 5. CDR3 residues: CASSNDRVAYNEQFF. CDR3 DNA: TGTGCCAGTAGTAACGACAGGGTAGCCTACAATGAGCAGTTCTTC.

At least ten counts were recorded for this clonotype. This chain uses TRBV6-1 with TRBJ2-7; the match to TRBD1 covers 10 bases. Germline CDR1 reads MNHNS; CDR2 reads SASEGT. The trim removed 4 bases at V and 3 bases at J, leaving 6 bases unmatched. The CDR3 sequence is 15 residues long. The CDR3: CASSVRDRGVYEQYF. Here the CDR3 DNA reads TGTGCCAGCAGTGTAAGGGACAGGGGAGTCTACGAGCAGTACTTC.

This clonotype came up a few times. The chain joins TRBV6-1 to TRBJ2-1; 7 nucleotides align to TRBD1. This CDR3 comprises 17 residues. Germline CDR1 is MNHNS and CDR2 is SASEGT. V dropped 5 bases and J dropped 0; count of bases not matched to a gene: 10. The CDR3 region has the DNA TGTGCCAGCAGTCAGCGGACAGGTTTAAACTCCTACAATGAGCAGTTCTTC. It specifies CASSQRTGLNSYNEQFF.

This clonotype was seen ten or more times. The chain couples TRBV2 to TRBJ2-1; 10 bases agree with TRBD2. From germline, CDR1 is SNHLY and CDR2 FYNNEI. This CDR3 spans 17 amino acids. V shed 4 bases and J 5 bases; nucleotides not matched to a gene: 11. Written as DNA, the CDR3 is TGTGCCAGCAGTGTTCCAAAGCGGGAGGGCCTCGACAATGAGCAGTTCTTC. Its protein product is CASSVPKREGLDNEQFF.

J is TRBJ1-1 and V is TRBV28; D not resolved. V was clipped by 3 bases and J by 2 bases, with 25 bases between them. The CDR3 loop spans 19 amino acids. CDR1 MDHEN and CDR2 SYDVKM come from the germline V gene. CDR3 residues: CASSFISIGVPGRNTEAFF. CDR3 in DNA: TGTGCCAGCAGTTTTATATCGATCGGGGTCCCGGGAAGAAACACTGAAGCTTTCTTT.

This clonotype has only a few counts. This chain uses TRBV7-9 with TRBJ1-2, with D possibly matching TRBD1 (5 bases). In germline, CDR1 is SEHNR, CDR2 FQNEAQ (reference sequence). The V end lost 2 bases, the J end lost 4 bases, and 11 bases lay between the germline ends. The CDR3 consists of 14 residues. The DNA of the CDR3 is TGTGCCAGCAGCTTATTGACAGAAATCTATGGCTACACCTTC. It is translated as CASSLLTEIYGYTF.

The chain carries TRBV20-1 and TRBJ1-1; the D gene is possibly TRBD1 (6 bases). The germline V gene has CDR1 DFQATT and CDR2 SNEGSKA (reference sequence). The CDR3 is 14 amino acids. Trimming pared 3 bases from V and 0 bases from J, leaving 11 bases between. This CDR3 reads CSARRGIVNTEAFF. The CDR3 nucleotides are TGCAGTGCTAGGAGGGGGATCGTGAACACTGAAGCTTTCTTT.

The rearrangement joins TRBV27 to TRBJ2-7, with 8 bases identical to TRBD1. CDR1 MNHEY and CDR2 SMNVEV come from the germline V gene (reference sequence). V shed 6 bases, J shed 1 base, and the junction held 8 bases outside the gene matches. The CDR3 loop spans 15 amino acids. In DNA, the CDR3 is TGTGCCAGCAGAGGGACAGGCATGTTTTCCTACGAGCAGTACTTC. Protein product: CASRGTGMFSYEQYF.

This clonotype was counted many times. The chain carries TRBV10-3 and TRBJ2-5; 9 bases match TRBD1. V was pared by 6 bases and J by 5 bases, with 7 bases of the junction left unmatched. The CDR3 sequence is 14 residues long. CDR1 is ENHRY and CDR2 is SYGVKD in the germline V gene. The CDR3 is CAIRAGTGLETQYF. CDR3 DNA sequence: TGTGCCATCAGGGCCGGGACAGGGTTGGAGACCCAGTACTTC.

This clonotype was found a few times. A much bigger clone sits one base away, suggesting this may be a read error. This chain connects TRBV5-6 to TRBJ2-5; D is uncertain. The CDR3 spans 11 residues. CDR1 and CDR2 from the germline V gene are SGHDT and YYEEEE. The CDR3 here is CTSSTMGTQYF. In nucleotides, the CDR3 is TGTACCAGCAGCACTATGGGGACCCAGTACTTC.

This clonotype was seen repeatedly, ten times or more. This sequence joins TRBV7-2 and TRBJ1-4; 10 positions match TRBD1. Germline V gene lookup returns CDR1 SGHTA and CDR2 FQGNSA. The J segment lost 3 bases and the V segment lost 1 base, leaving 5 bases of the junction unmatched. This CDR3 region has 17 residues. The CDR3 DNA is TGTGCCAGCAGCTTAGGGGACAGGGGATTGCCTAATGAAAAACTGTTTTTT. Translating it yields CASSLGDRGLPNEKLFF.

This clonotype has at least ten counts. This chain uses TRBV3-1 with TRBJ1-2, with D unresolved. This CDR3 has 14 amino acids. Germline values: CDR1 LGHDT, CDR2 YNNKEL (reference sequence). Trimming took 0 bases from V and 8 from J, leaving 13 bases between them. The CDR3: CASSQDKGIRGYTF. For the CDR3, the DNA is TGTGCCAGCAGCCAAGATAAAGGGATTCGCGGCTACACCTTC.

Only a few counts were recorded for this clonotype. The chain recombines TRBV5-1 with TRBJ1-3, with unresolved D. The CDR3 spans 13 residues. V dropped 4 bases and J dropped 4 bases, with 9 bases sitting between them. Germline V gives CDR1 SGHRS, CDR2 YFSETQ. CDR3 coding DNA: TGCGCCAGCAGCGAAATTACCGGAAACACCATATATTTT. Amino acids: CASSEITGNTIYF.

The CDR3 DNA follows: TGCGCCAGCAGCTTGGTAGGGGACGGCTACACCTTC. Amino acids: CASSLVGDGYTF. The chain has TRBV5-1 and TRBJ1-2, with D possibly matching TRBD1 (5 bases). CDR1 is SGHRS and CDR2 is YFSETQ in the germline V gene. Trimming stripped 0 bases from V and 8 bases from J, with 8 bases between. CDR3 length: 12 residues.

Regarding this clonotype: One base away lies a much larger clone, so this may be a sequencing read error. The genes are TRBV28 and TRBJ2-7, with D possibly being TRBD2 (5 bases). Germline values: CDR1 MDHEN, CDR2 SYDVKM. V lost 2 bases and J 4 bases, leaving 18 bases between the germline ends. The CDR3 is made up of 16 amino acids. The CDR3 is CASSLLLFYGRYEQYF. The CDR3 coding sequence is TGTGCCAGCAGTTTACTTTTATTTTATGGGAGATACGAGCAGTACTTC.

This clonotype was seen at least ten times. The chain carries TRBV12-3 or TRBV12-4 and TRBJ1-2; TRBD1 matches at 7 bases. The CDR3 has 14 residues. Unmatched junction bases numbered 9, after V lost 6 bases and J lost 5 bases. CDR3 sequence reads: CASSYTTGIYGYTF. DNA for the CDR3: TGTGCCAGCAGCTATACGACAGGGATATATGGCTACACCTTC.